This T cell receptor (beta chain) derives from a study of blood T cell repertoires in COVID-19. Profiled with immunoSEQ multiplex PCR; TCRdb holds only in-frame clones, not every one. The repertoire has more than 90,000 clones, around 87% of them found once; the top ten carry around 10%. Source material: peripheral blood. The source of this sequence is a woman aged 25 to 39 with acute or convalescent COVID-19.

In nucleotides, the CDR3 is TGCGCCAGCGCTTTACAGGGCACTGAAGCTTTCTTT. Amino acids: CASALQGTEAFF. The V gene is TRBV4-1, the J gene TRBJ1-1; tentatively, D is TRBD1 (6 bases). This CDR3 spans 12 amino acids. Germline values: CDR1 MGHRA, CDR2 YSYEKL. The ends were cut back, 8 bases at V and 4 bases at J, with 11 bases in the middle.